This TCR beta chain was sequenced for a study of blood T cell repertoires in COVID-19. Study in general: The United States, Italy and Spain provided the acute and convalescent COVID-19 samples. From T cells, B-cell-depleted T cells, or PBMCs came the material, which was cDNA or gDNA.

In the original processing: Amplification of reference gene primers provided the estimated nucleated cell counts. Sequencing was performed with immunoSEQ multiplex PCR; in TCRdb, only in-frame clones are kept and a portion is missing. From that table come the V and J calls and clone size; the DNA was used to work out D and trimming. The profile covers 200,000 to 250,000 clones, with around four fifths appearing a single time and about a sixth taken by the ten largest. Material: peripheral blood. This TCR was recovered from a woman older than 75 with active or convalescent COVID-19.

In DNA, the CDR3 is TGCAGCGCTGCAACAGGGGATCGGGTGGAGACCCAGTACTTC. Its protein is CSAATGDRVETQYF. The V gene is TRBV29-1, the J gene TRBJ2-5; 7 positions match TRBD1. Germline V lookup: CDR1 SQVTM, CDR2 ANQGSEA. V lost 7 bases, J lost 5 bases, and 13 bases stayed unmatched. The CDR3 totals 14 residues.